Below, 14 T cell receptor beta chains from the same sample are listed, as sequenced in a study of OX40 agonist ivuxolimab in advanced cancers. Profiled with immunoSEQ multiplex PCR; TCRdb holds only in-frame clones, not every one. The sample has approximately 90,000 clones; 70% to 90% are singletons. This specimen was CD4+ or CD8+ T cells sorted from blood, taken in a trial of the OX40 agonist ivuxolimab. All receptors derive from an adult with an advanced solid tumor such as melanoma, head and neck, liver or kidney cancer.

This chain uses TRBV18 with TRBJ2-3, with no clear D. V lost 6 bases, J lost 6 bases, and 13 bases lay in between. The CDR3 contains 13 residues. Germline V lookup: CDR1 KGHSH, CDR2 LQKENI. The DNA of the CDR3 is TGTGCCAGCTCTCTGACCCAGATGGATACGCAGTATTTT. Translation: CASSLTQMDTQYF.

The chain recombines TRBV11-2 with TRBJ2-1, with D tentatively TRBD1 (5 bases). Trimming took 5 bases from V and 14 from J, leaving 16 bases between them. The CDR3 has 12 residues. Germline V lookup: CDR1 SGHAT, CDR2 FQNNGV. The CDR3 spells CASSPQGWWEFF. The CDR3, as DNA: TGTGCCAGCAGCCCTCAGGGATGGTGGGAGTTCTTC.

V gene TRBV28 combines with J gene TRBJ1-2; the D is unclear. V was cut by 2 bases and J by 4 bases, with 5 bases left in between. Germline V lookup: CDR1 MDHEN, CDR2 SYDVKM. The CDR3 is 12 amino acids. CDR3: CASSLTVYGYTF. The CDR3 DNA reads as TGTGCCAGCAGTTTAACCGTCTATGGCTACACCTTC.

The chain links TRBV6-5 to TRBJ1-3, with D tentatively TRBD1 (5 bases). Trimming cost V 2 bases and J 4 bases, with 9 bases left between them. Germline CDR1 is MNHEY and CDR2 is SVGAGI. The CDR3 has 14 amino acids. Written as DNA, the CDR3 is TGTGCCAGCAGTTACGGGGCAAACGGAAACACCATATATTTT. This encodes CASSYGANGNTIYF.

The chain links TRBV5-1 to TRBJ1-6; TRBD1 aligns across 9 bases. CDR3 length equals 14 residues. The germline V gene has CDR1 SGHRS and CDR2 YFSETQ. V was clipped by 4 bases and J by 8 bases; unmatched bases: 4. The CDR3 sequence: CASSPGQGYSPLHF. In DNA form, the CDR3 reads TGCGCCAGCAGCCCGGGACAGGGATATTCACCCCTCCACTTT.

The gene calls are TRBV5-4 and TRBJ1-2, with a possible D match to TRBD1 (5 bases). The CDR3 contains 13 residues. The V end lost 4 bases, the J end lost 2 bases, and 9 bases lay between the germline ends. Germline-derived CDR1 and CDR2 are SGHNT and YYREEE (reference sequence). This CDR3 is CASSIRTNYGYTF. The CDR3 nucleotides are TGTGCCAGCAGCATCAGGACAAACTATGGCTACACCTTC. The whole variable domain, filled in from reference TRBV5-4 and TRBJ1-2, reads ETGVTQSPTHLIKTRGQQVTLRCSSQSGHNTVSWYQQALGQGPQFIFQYYREEENGRGNFPPRFSGLQFPNYSSELNVNALELDDSALYLCASSIRTNYGYTFGSGTRLTVV.

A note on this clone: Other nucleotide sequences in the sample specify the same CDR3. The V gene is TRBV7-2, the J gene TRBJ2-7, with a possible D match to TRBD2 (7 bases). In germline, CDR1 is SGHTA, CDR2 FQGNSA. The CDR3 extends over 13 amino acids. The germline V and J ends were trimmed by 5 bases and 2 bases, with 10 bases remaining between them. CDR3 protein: CASSPGGAYEQYF. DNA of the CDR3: TGTGCCAGCAGCCCGGGGGGCGCCTACGAGCAGTACTTC.

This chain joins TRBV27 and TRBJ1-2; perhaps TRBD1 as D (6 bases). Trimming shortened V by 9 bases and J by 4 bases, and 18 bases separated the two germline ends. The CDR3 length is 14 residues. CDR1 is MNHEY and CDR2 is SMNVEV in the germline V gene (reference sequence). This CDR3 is CASSRPGDGYGYTF. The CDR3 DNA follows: TGTGCCAGTTCTCGTCCAGGGGATGGCTATGGCTACACCTTC.

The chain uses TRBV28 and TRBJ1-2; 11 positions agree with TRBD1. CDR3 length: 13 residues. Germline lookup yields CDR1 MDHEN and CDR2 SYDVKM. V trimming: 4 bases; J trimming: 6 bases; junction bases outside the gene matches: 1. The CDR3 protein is CASSSGQGDGYTF. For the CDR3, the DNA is TGTGCCAGCAGTTCGGGACAGGGGGATGGCTACACCTTC.

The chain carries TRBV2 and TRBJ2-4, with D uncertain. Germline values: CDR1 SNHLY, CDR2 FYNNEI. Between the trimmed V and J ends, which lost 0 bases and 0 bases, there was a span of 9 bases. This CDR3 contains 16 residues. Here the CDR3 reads CASSEAESRAKNIQYF. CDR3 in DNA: TGTGCCAGCAGTGAAGCTGAGAGTAGAGCCAAAAACATTCAGTACTTC.

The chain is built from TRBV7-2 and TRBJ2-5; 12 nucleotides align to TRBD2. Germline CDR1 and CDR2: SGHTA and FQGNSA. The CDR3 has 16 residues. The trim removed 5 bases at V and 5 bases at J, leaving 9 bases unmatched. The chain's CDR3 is CASSAELAGGMETQYF. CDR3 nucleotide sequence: TGTGCCAGCAGCGCCGAACTAGCGGGGGGCATGGAGACCCAGTACTTC.

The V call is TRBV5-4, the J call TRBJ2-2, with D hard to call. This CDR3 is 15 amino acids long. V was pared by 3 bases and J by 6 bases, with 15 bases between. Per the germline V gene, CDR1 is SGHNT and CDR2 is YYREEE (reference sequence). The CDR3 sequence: CASSSPREAAGELFF. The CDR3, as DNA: TGTGCCAGCAGCTCCCCCCGTGAGGCAGCCGGGGAGCTGTTTTTT.

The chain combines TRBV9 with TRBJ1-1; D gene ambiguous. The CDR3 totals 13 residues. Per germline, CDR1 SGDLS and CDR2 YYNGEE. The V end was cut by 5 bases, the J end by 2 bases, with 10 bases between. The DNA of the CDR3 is TGTGCCAGCAGGTCGCAGCCAAACACTGAAGCTTTCTTT. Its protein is CASRSQPNTEAFF.

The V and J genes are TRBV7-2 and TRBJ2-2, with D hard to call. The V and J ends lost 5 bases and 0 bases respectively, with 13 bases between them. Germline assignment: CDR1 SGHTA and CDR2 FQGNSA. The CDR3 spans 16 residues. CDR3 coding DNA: TGTGCCAGCAGCCCCCAGCTTAAATCGAACACCGGGGAGCTGTTTTTT. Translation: CASSPQLKSNTGELFF.